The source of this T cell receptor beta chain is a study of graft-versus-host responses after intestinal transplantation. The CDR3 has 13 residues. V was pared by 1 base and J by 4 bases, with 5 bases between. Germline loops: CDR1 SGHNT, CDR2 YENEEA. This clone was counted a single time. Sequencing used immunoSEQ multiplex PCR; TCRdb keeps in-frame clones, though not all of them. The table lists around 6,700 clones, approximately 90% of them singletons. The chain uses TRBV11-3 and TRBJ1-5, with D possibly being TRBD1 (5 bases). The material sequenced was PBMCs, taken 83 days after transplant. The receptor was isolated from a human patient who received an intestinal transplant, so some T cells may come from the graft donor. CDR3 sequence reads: CASSLAGNQPQHF. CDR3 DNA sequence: TGTGCCAGCAGCTTAGCAGGGAATCAGCCCCAGCATTTT.